This T cell receptor beta chain was captured in a study of OX40 agonist ivuxolimab in advanced cancers. General observations from the study: With doses of 0.1 to 3.0 mg/kg, CD4+ and CD8+ blood T cells had undergone clonal expansion by week 6. Among the least clonally expanded were partial responders at 0.1-3.0 mg/kg.

TCRdb's table, derived via immunoSEQ multiplex PCR, lists solely in-frame clones and lacks some. The sample yields over 75,000 clones, about 83% seen once. Autoimmune disease history or systemic immunosuppression led to patients being barred. With regard to this clone: What it binds is not known.

The material was CD4+ or CD8+ T cells sorted from blood, obtained in a trial of the OX40 agonist ivuxolimab. The sequence derives from an adult with an advanced solid tumor such as melanoma, head and neck, liver or kidney cancer.

CDR3 sequence reads: CASSVTGGDTEAFF. CDR3 nucleotide sequence: TGTGCCAGCAGTGTAACAGGGGGAGACACTGAAGCTTTCTTT. The genes are TRBV6-6 and TRBJ1-1; 8 bases line up with TRBD1. The length of the CDR3 is 14 residues. Unmatched junction bases numbered 5, after V lost 5 bases and J lost 3 bases. Germline-derived CDR1 and CDR2 are MNHNY and SVGAGI (reference sequence).